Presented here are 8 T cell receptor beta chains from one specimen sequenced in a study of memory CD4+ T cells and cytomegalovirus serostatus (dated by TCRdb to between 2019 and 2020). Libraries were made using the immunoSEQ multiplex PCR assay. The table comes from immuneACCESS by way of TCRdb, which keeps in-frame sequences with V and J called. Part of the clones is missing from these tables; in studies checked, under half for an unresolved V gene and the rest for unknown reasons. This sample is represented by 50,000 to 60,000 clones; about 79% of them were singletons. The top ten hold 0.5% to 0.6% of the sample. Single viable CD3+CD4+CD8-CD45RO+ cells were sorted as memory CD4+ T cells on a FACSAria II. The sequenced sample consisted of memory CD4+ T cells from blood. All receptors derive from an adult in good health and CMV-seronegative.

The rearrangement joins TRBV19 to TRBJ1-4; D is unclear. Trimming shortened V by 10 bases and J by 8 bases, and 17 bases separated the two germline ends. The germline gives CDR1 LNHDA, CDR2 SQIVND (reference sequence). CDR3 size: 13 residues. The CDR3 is CATQAASEEKLFF. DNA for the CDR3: TGTGCCACCCAGGCCGCCTCTGAGGAAAAACTGTTTTTT.

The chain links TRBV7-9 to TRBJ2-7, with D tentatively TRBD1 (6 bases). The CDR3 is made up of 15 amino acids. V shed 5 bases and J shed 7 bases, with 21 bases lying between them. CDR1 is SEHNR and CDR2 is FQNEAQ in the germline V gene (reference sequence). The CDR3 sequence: CASSIGGPHSWEQYF. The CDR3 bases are TGTGCCAGCAGCATAGGGGGACCACACTCGTGGGAGCAGTACTTC.

The CDR3 reads CASSLVSGGQPQHF. CDR3 in DNA: TGTGCCAGCAGCTTGGTATCGGGCGGTCAGCCCCAGCATTTT. The V call is TRBV5-6, the J call TRBJ1-5; D gene uncertain. Germline V gene data show CDR1 as SGHDT and CDR2 as YYEEEE. The germline V and J ends were trimmed by 0 bases and 6 bases, with 10 bases remaining between them. The CDR3 is 14 residues long.

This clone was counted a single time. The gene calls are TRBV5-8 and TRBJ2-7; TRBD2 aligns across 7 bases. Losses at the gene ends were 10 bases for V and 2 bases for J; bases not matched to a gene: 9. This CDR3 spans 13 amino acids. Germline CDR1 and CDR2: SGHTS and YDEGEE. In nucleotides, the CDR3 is TGTGCCGGCGGGGACGGACTAGCCTACGAGCAGTACTTC. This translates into CAGGDGLAYEQYF.

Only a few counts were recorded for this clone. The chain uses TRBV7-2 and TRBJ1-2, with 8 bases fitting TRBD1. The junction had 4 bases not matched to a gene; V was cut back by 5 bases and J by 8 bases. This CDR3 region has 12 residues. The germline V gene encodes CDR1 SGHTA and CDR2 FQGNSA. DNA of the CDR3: TGTGCCAGCAGCACGACAGGGGAAGGCTACACCTTC. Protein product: CASSTTGEGYTF.

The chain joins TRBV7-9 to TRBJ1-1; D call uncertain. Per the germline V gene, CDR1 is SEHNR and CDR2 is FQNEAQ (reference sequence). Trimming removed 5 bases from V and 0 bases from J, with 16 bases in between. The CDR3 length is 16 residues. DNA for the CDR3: TGTGCCAGCAGCCCCCGGCAGGTGTTTCTGAACACTGAAGCTTTCTTT. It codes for CASSPRQVFLNTEAFF.

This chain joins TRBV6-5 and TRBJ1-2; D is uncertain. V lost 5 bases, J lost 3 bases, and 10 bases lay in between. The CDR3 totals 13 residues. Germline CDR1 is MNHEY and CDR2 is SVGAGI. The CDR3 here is CASSDDTYYGYTF. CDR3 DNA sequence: TGTGCCAGCAGTGATGACACCTACTATGGCTACACCTTC.

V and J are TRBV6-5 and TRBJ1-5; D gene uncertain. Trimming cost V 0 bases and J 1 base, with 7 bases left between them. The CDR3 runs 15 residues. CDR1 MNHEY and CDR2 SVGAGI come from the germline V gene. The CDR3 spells CASSYSMYSNQPQHF. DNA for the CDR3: TGTGCCAGCAGTTACTCGATGTACAGCAATCAGCCCCAGCATTTT.